What follows are 11 T cell receptor beta chains derived from one specimen sequenced in a study of neoadjuvant anti-PD-1 for oral cavity cancer listed by TCRdb under 2021. What this sample's time point label stands for: before neoadjuvant nivolumab. Libraries came from the immunoSEQ multiplex PCR assay. TCRdb stores this immuneACCESS table with in-frame sequences only. Part of the clones is absent; in the studies checked, under half of the shortfall reflects unresolved V genes, and no reason is known for the rest. The sample yields around 60,000 clones; approximately 79% were counted once. Just over 2.5% of the sample is taken by the ten largest. The material was PBMCs, obtained before nivolumab (anti-PD-1) treatment. Source of these receptors: a person between 40 and 85 years old with oral cavity squamous cell carcinoma.

The chain joins TRBV4-1 to TRBJ1-3; D gene unclear. Germline V gene sequence: CDR1 MGHRA, CDR2 YSYEKL. CDR3 length: 15 amino acids. Trimming cost V 0 bases and J 1 base, with 7 bases left between them. The CDR3 nucleotides are TGCGCCAGCAGCCAAGACCCCGCTTCTGGAAACACCATATATTTT. This translates into CASSQDPASGNTIYF.

This clone was counted once. This sequence joins TRBV30 and TRBJ1-1; the D gene is possibly TRBD1 (6 bases). The germline gives CDR1 GTSNPN, CDR2 SVGIG (reference sequence). The CDR3 is 12 amino acids. Trimming removed 7 bases at V and 1 base at J, with 10 bases between. The CDR3 nucleotides read TGTGCCTCCAGGACAGAGAACACTGAAGCTTTCTTT. The encoded protein is CASRTENTEAFF. Based on the CDR3 plus reference TRBV30 and TRBJ1-1, the full variable domain is SQTIHQWPATLVQPVGSPLSLECTVEGTSNPNLYWYRQAAGRGLQLLFYSVGIGQISSEVPQNLSASRPQDRQFILSSKKLLLSDSGFYLCASRTENTEAFFGQGTRLTVV.

J is TRBJ1-1 and V is TRBV12-5, with D possibly being TRBD1 (5 bases). V was cut by 3 bases and J by 2 bases, with 10 bases left in between. CDR3 length: 14 amino acids. CDR1 and CDR2 from the germline V gene are LGHNT and FRNRAP. DNA of the CDR3: TGTGCTAGTGGTTTCGGGGGGGGAAACACTGAAGCTTTCTTT. Translating gives CASGFGGGNTEAFF.

The V gene is TRBV4-1, the J gene TRBJ1-1; D remains ambiguous. This CDR3 spans 14 amino acids. V was clipped by 1 base and J by 6 bases, with 12 bases between them. Germline V gives CDR1 MGHRA, CDR2 YSYEKL. The CDR3 sequence is CASSQAREGAEAFF. The CDR3 bases are TGCGCCAGCAGCCAAGCGAGGGAAGGAGCTGAAGCTTTCTTT.

This rearrangement joins TRBV5-1 to TRBJ2-7; a possible D gene is TRBD2 (5 bases). Per germline, CDR1 SGHRS and CDR2 YFSETQ. The CDR3 is 13 residues long. The V end lost 2 bases, the J end lost 3 bases, and 9 bases lay between the germline ends. This CDR3 is CASSLGSGYEQYF. CDR3 coding DNA: TGCGCCAGCAGCTTAGGAAGCGGCTACGAGCAGTACTTC.

This clone was seen once. The chain uses TRBV7-9 and TRBJ2-3; TRBD2 matches 10 bases. Germline V CDR1 and CDR2: SEHNR, FQNEAQ (reference sequence). J was trimmed by 1 base and V by 5 bases; bases with no gene match: 3. The CDR3 has 15 residues. CDR3 in DNA: TGTGCCAGCAGCAGTACTAGCGGGGGCACAGATACGCAGTATTTT. Its protein is CASSSTSGGTDTQYF. The full variable domain, in which reference TRBV7-9 and TRBJ2-3 provide the parts outside the CDR3, is DTGVSQNPRHKITKRGQNVTFRCDPISEHNRLYWYRQTLGQGPEFLTYFQNEAQLEKSRLLSDRFSAERPKGSFSTLEIQRTEQGDSAMYLCASSSTSGGTDTQYFGPGTRLTVL.

V is TRBV29-1 and J is TRBJ2-5; D remains unclear. Germline-derived CDR1 and CDR2 are SQVTM and ANQGSEA. The ends were cut back, 5 bases at V and 2 bases at J, with 9 bases in the middle. The CDR3 has 12 amino acids. CDR3: CSVSRIQETQYF. As DNA, the CDR3 is TGCAGCGTTAGTAGGATTCAAGAGACCCAGTACTTC.

The rearrangement links TRBV4-1 to TRBJ2-7, with D possibly being TRBD1 (6 bases). Germline CDR1 reads MGHRA; CDR2 reads YSYEKL. The CDR3 contains 15 residues. The V end was cut by 1 base, the J end by 2 bases, with 12 bases between. CDR3: CASSQGQVPTYEQYF. The CDR3 DNA reads TGCGCCAGCAGCCAAGGACAGGTTCCTACCTACGAGCAGTACTTC.

The gene calls are TRBV13 and TRBJ2-7, with a tentative D call TRBD2 (5 bases). CDR1 is PRHDT and CDR2 is FYEKMQ in the germline V gene (reference sequence). Trimming cost V 5 bases and J 5 bases, with 19 bases left between them. CDR3 length: 15 amino acids. CDR3 loop: CASSQRAVALHEQYF. DNA of the CDR3: TGTGCCAGCAGCCAGCGAGCGGTGGCCCTCCACGAGCAGTACTTC.

The V gene is TRBV2, the J gene TRBJ1-5, with unresolved D. Germline assignment: CDR1 SNHLY and CDR2 FYNNEI. V was cut by 6 bases and J by 2 bases, with 11 bases left in between. There are 14 residues in the CDR3. The CDR3 sequence is CASSLSYGNQPQHF. The CDR3 coding sequence is TGTGCCAGCAGCCTTTCATATGGCAATCAGCCCCAGCATTTT.

This chain joins TRBV6-1 and TRBJ1-2; D uncertain. With 9 bases removed from V and 4 bases from J, the gap between germline ends came to 15 bases. The CDR3 sequence is 13 residues long. The germline V gene has CDR1 MNHNS and CDR2 SASEGT. CDR3 protein: CARGGEVGYGYTF. CDR3 nucleotide sequence: TGTGCCAGGGGAGGCGAGGTTGGCTATGGCTACACCTTC.